This T cell receptor beta chain was identified during a study of post-analysis software for immune sequencing data (dated by TCRdb to between 2014 and 2017). At the level of the whole study: Disease courses on record covered relapsing-remitting, secondary progressive and progressive-relapsing multiple sclerosis, though some patients had no subtype annotation. The multiple sclerosis patient repertoires were compared with 10 or so previously published healthy control repertoires from donors aged about 6 to 26 years. A subset of samples was prepared in parallel using single-end sample barcoding, then pooled and co-amplified after Illumina adapter ligation.

TCR beta repertoires were profiled from peripheral blood of approximately 13 young patients with multiple sclerosis to demonstrate the VDJtools post-analysis software. The multiple sclerosis patients were children and adolescents between roughly 6 and 15 years of age. Overall results and qualifications from the work: Significantly higher frequencies in patients than in controls were found for roughly 5 TRBV segments, including TRBV5-6, TRBV5-1 and TRBV20-1. The multiple sclerosis patient group was slightly younger than the control group. Compared with controls, multiple sclerosis patients had significantly lower normalized Chao1 diversity, a finding suggesting substantial peripheral T-cell clonal expansion. Direct clustering with F measure showed strong co-clustering of samples prepared in the same batch, prompting a batch-effect correction.

CDR1 and CDR2 (MNHEY, SVGAGI) derive from the germline V gene. V ends up 4 bases short and J 4 bases short, with an unmatched junction base count of 9. The CDR3 numbers 16 residues from cysteine through phenylalanine. Solely the CDR3 DNA is kept, with 48 bases framed from the first base. Library preparation used PCR. TCRdb shows the sequencer as Illumina HiSeq 2500. To reduce PCR and sequencing biases, unique molecular identifiers were incorporated into the TCR beta cDNA libraries. Around 500,000 cDNA molecules were obtained for every 1 to 10 million input T cells, so each molecule roughly corresponded to one T cell. The patient libraries were prepared and sequenced with the same protocol used for the earlier healthy control dataset. Samples belonging to the same batch were prepared together, multiplexed and sequenced on a shared HiSeq lane. The source study handled its data this way. MIGEC was used to process the raw barcoded reads, and molecular identifier groups with only a single read were discarded before consensus assembly and CDR3 extraction. VDJtools was used for post-analysis of the clonotype tables, and diversity was normalized by down-sampling every dataset to the size of the smallest sample. Repertoire overlap clustering matched CDR3 amino acid but not nucleotide sequences to correct batch-related cross-sample contamination. TCRdb cleaned the public reads at Q25 with fastp, built clones with MiXCR and kept in-frame beta chains. Each entry is one CDR3 protein sequence, shown with its most common DNA and genes. The V and J calls reflect TCRdb's pipeline rather than the authors' work. The table for this sample lists 750,000 to 950,000 distinct CDR3 sequences; approximately 50% of them were counted only once. The ten largest clonotypes hold approximately 4.3% of the sample.

About this clonotype itself: What antigen it recognizes has not been identified. No per-base quality is available; no much larger clone lies one base away.

Sequencing was performed on blood. The chain uses TRBV6-5 and TRBJ2-5; 10 junctional bases match TRBD1. This sequence was found in a girl aged 10 to 17 with multiple sclerosis. CDR3 protein: CASSSQTGGLRETQYF. The DNA sequence follows: TGTGCCAGCAGTTCCCAGACAGGGGGCTTGCGAGAGACCCAGTACTTC.